The entry below describes one TCR beta chain. Its antigen is currently unknown. These data belong to a study of T cells in Graves' hyperthyroidism and ophthalmopathy. V was cut by 5 bases and J by 1 base, with 5 bases left in between. CDR1 MNHEY and CDR2 SVGAGI come from the germline V gene. CDR3 length: 12 residues. Findings of the study overall: It was a median approximately 7.1 months before onset that the model predicted ophthalmopathy. Most thyroid clonotypes with frequency above 0.001 were detected in blood.

Amplification of TCR beta CDR3 regions was performed using RNA transcripts as template. With the HTBI primer set, the TCR CDR3 went through a first round of RT-PCR. TCRdb itself ran the multiplex PCR reads through MiXCR, one entry per CDR3 protein. The table shows just under 750,000 distinct CDR3 sequences, with 30% to 40% occurring only once. Subjects aged 18 to 65 presented with newly diagnosed hyperthyroidism of less than 2 months' duration. The chain links TRBV6-5 to TRBJ2-5; D is ambiguous. Sequencing was done on a sample of blood. This TCR was sampled from a woman aged 40 to 49 with Graves' hyperthyroidism. CDR3 region: CASSGIQETQYF. The CDR3 nucleotides read TGTGCCAGCAGTGGGATCCAAGAGACCCAGTACTTC.